The 2 T cell receptor beta chains in this list originate from one sample, sequenced in a study of CD8 T cells in Susac syndrome. Roughly 0.45 to 1 ug RNA was reverse transcribed with random hexamers. MiXCR was run by TCRdb on the immunoSEQ multiplex PCR reads, yielding one entry per CDR3 protein. The table has about 240,000 distinct CDR3 sequences, 90% to 96% seen once; the top ten hold under 0.12%. Sequencing used CD4+ T cells from PBMCs. The receptors were sampled from a human donor with Susac syndrome.

Remarks on this clonotype: A read error may produce the germline difference seen at one junction end. The V and J genes are TRBV4-2 and TRBJ2-5; D is perhaps TRBD1 (5 bases). The CDR3 loop spans 13 amino acids. In germline, CDR1 is LGHNA, CDR2 YNFKEQ. DNA for the CDR3: TGTGCCAGCAACCAAAACAGGAGAGAGACCCAGTACTTC. Its protein product is CASNQNRRETQYF.

The chain links TRBV19 to TRBJ2-1, with a weak D call TRBD2 (6 bases). The CDR3 extends over 12 amino acids. V was trimmed by 1 base and J by 11 bases, leaving 9 bases between them. Germline CDR1 LNHDA, CDR2 SQIVND (reference sequence). CDR3 sequence reads: CASSIAGAQQFF. CDR3 coding DNA: TGTGCCAGTAGTATAGCGGGAGCTCAGCAGTTCTTC.